The sequence of this TCR beta chain was determined in a study of cytotoxic CD8 clonotypes in ibrutinib-treated CLL. Assay: immunoSEQ multiplex PCR; the TCRdb copy retains only in-frame clones and omits some. This sample has around 92,000 clones; 75% to 80% occur once, and the top ten carry about 26%. This receptor was obtained from a human donor with chronic lymphocytic leukemia. The material was PBMCs, obtained after 24 months of ibrutinib treatment.

Written as DNA, the CDR3 is TGTGCCAGCATGTTTCAGTTGAGTAGCTACGAGCAGTACTTC. Protein product: CASMFQLSSYEQYF. V gene TRBV6-1 combines with J gene TRBJ2-7; no reliable D call. The CDR3 length is 14 residues. Germline-derived CDR1 and CDR2 are MNHNS and SASEGT. The germline V and J ends were trimmed by 7 bases and 3 bases, with 16 bases remaining between them.